One sample yielded the 6 T cell receptor beta chains listed below, sequenced in a study of blood T cell repertoires in COVID-19. Method: immunoSEQ multiplex PCR; TCRdb's copy keeps in-frame clones and lacks some. The sample carries approximately 210,000 clones, around four fifths recorded once. Source material: peripheral blood. The receptors were gathered from a middle-aged woman with active or convalescent COVID-19.

V gene TRBV11-2 combines with J gene TRBJ1-4; tentative D call: TRBD1 (6 bases). V lost 6 bases, J lost 6 bases, and 14 bases lay in between. The CDR3 extends over 14 amino acids. CDR1 SGHAT and CDR2 FQNNGV come from the germline V gene. The CDR3 loop reads CASSPGTFDEKLFF. CDR3 nucleotide sequence: TGTGCCAGCAGTCCCGGGACATTCGATGAAAAACTGTTTTTT.

The chain recombines TRBV7-7 with TRBJ2-5; perhaps TRBD1 as D (5 bases). The CDR3 consists of 13 residues. Germline assignment: CDR1 SSHAT and CDR2 FNYEAQ (reference sequence). The CDR3, as DNA: TGTGCTAGCTCTTGGCGACAGCAAGAGACCCAGTACTTC. Amino acid sequence: CASSWRQQETQYF.

The chain uses TRBV24-1 and TRBJ2-1; 8 bases are a match to TRBD1. Germline CDR1 reads KGHDR; CDR2 reads SFDVKD. Unmatched junction bases numbered 13, after V lost 9 bases and J lost 10 bases. The CDR3 consists of 14 residues. The CDR3 sequence: CATSAPGGAGEQFF. CDR3 bases: TGTGCCACCTCGGCCCCAGGGGGCGCGGGGGAGCAGTTCTTC.

In its sample, this clone was seen a few times. J is TRBJ2-5 and V is TRBV19; D possibly corresponds to TRBD1 (6 bases). CDR1 is LNHDA, CDR2 SQIVND, per germline (reference sequence). This CDR3 is 14 amino acids long. Between the trimmed V and J ends, which lost 3 bases and 2 bases, there was a span of 10 bases. CDR3 in amino acids: CASSILQGQETQYF. DNA of the CDR3: TGTGCCAGTAGTATTCTCCAGGGGCAAGAGACCCAGTACTTC.

The chain links TRBV30 to TRBJ2-5; D might be TRBD2 (6 bases). The V end was cut by 7 bases, the J end by 5 bases, with 14 bases between. The CDR3 is 12 residues long. CDR1 and CDR2 (germline): GTSNPN, SVGIG (reference sequence). Written as DNA, the CDR3 is TGTGCCTACCAAACGGAGGGGGAGACCCAGTACTTC. It specifies CAYQTEGETQYF.

The J gene is TRBJ2-7, the V gene TRBV10-1; 8 nucleotides align to TRBD1. This CDR3 comprises 14 residues. Per germline, CDR1 WNHNN and CDR2 SYGVQD (reference sequence). The J segment lost 6 bases and the V segment lost 3 bases, leaving 7 bases of the junction unmatched. Here the CDR3 reads CASSDSGGAGEQYF. DNA of the CDR3: TGCGCCAGCAGTGATTCAGGGGGCGCGGGCGAGCAGTACTTC.